This T cell receptor (beta chain) was captured by sequencing in a study of tumor and adjacent non-tumor tissue in lung cancer. The study's findings and limits: Patients with more diverse tumor TCRs had worse survival. TCR diversity was significantly greater in tumor than normal lung tissue. In normal lung, the top 100 clones were significantly more dominant than in tumor.

The V end lost 9 bases, the J end lost 4 bases, and 16 bases lay between the germline ends. The CDR3 runs 14 residues. Germline lookup yields CDR1 MNHEY and CDR2 SVGEGT. This clonotype was found a few times. Its target is not known. TCRbeta libraries were built with three rounds of nested PCR, modified from ARM-PCR. Via MiXCR, TCRdb re-called the multiplex PCR reads, giving one row per CDR3 protein. Of some 97,000 distinct CDR3 sequences in the sample, 65% were seen once. RNA was extracted from bulk tissue without any cell sorting. The normal lung tissue was taken more than 3 cm from the tumor edge. Newly diagnosed lung cancer patients had thoracic surgery in China, August–late 2014, without prior chemotherapy.

This receptor was identified in a man aged 30 to 45 with non-small cell lung cancer. The gene calls are TRBV6-2 or TRBV6-3 and TRBJ2-1; perhaps TRBD2 as D (7 bases). Specimen: distant non-tumor lung tissue. CDR3 loop: CARSSGRGYNEQFF. The CDR3 DNA is TGTGCCAGGAGCTCAGGGAGGGGGTACAATGAGCAGTTCTTC.